Listed below are T cell receptor beta chains from one sample, sequenced in a study of CD8+ T cells in alopecia areata. Sequencing was performed with immunoSEQ multiplex PCR; in TCRdb, only in-frame clones are kept and a portion is missing. This table holds 200,000 or so clones, about three fifths found once. The sample in question was CD4+ T cells sorted from blood, obtained at week 24, from a patient treated with tofacitinib. The receptors originated from a human donor with alopecia areata. The CDR3 runs from the conserved cysteine through the conserved F or W. The D gene is left open where the match is weak. Clone size is not always given. Where it is, it says once, few, many or a class for expanded clones.

TRBJ1-6	NA	TRBV9	NA	TGTGCCAGCAGCGGGGGGGAGGCGAGCGCCTATAATTCACCCCTCCACTTT	CASSGGEASAYNSPLHF
TRBJ2-3	NA	TRBV29-1	NA	TGCAGCGTTGATCAGCTAACAGATACGCAGTATTTT	CSVDQLTDTQYF
TRBJ1-2	NA	TRBV13	NA	TGTGCCAGCAGCTTAACTGTCTATGGCTACACCTTC	CASSLTVYGYTF
TRBJ2-3	NA	TRBV6-1	NA	TGTGCCAGCAGTGAACGGCAGGGTCATGATACGCAGTATTTT	CASSERQGHDTQYF
TRBJ1-1	NA	TRBV29-1	few	TGCAGCGGTCTCGGGAACACTGAAGCTTTCTTT	CSGLGNTEAFF
TRBJ1-1	NA	TRBV7-9	few	TGTGCCAGCAGCCCCCATACCGGAGGGGTGATGAACACTGAAGCTTTCTTT	CASSPHTGGVMNTEAFF
TRBJ2-7	TRBD1	TRBV2	NA	TGTGCCAGCATGGACAGGGGGAACGAGCAGTACTTC	CASMDRGNEQYF
TRBJ2-3	NA	TRBV4-1	NA	TGCGCCAGCAGCCAAGTGGCGGGGCCGTTACCAGATACGCAGTATTTT	CASSQVAGPLPDTQYF
TRBJ1-2	NA	TRBV5-1	NA	TGCGCCAGCAGATCGTCAGCGAGAAACTATGGCTACACCTTC	CASRSSARNYGYTF
TRBJ1-2	NA	TRBV4-1	few	TGCGCCAGCAGCCAAGATTTGAGGGCGAACTATGGCTACACCTTC	CASSQDLRANYGYTF
TRBJ1-5	TRBD1	TRBV30	NA	TGTGCCTGGAGTCCTCAGGGACAGCAGCCCCAGCATTTT	CAWSPQGQQPQHF
TRBJ2-7	NA	TRBV7-2	few	TGTGCCAGCAGCTTAGGGGGGACTGTCACCTCCTACGAGCAGTACTTC	CASSLGGTVTSYEQYF
TRBJ2-1	NA	TRBV25-1	few	TGTGCCAGCAGCGATGACGGGAGTTTCAATGAGCAGTTCTTC	CASSDDGSFNEQFF
TRBJ2-6	TRBD1	TRBV28	NA	TGTGCCAGCAGTTTATACAGGGGTGGCTCTGGGGCCAACGTCCTGACTTTC	CASSLYRGGSGANVLTF
TRBJ1-2	NA	TRBV9	once	TGTGCCAGCAGCGTAGACGGCACGGCTGGCTACACCTTC	CASSVDGTAGYTF
TRBJ2-3	NA	TRBV30	NA	TGTGCCTGGAGTGGACTAAGCACAGATACGCAGTATTTT	CAWSGLSTDTQYF
TRBJ1-2	NA	TRBV29-1	NA	TGCAGCGGAGGGGGGTCGGATGGCTACACCTTC	CSGGGSDGYTF
TRBJ2-5	NA	TRBV18	NA	TGTGCCAGCTCACCCATCAATAGCGGCAGGGGAGAGACCCAGTACTTC	CASSPINSGRGETQYF
TRBJ2-2	TRBD1	TRBV28	few	TGTGCCAGCAGTTCACCTCAAGGACAGGGGACCGGGGAGCTGTTTTTT	CASSSPQGQGTGELFF
TRBJ1-5	NA	TRBV28	NA	TGTGCCAGCAGTTTGGCTGATCAGCCCCAGCATTTT	CASSLADQPQHF
TRBJ2-2	NA	TRBV9	few	TGTGCCAGCAGCGTCAGCGGAGCGAACACCGGGGAGCTGTTTTTT	CASSVSGANTGELFF
TRBJ2-5	NA	TRBV5-4	NA	TGTGCCAGCAGCCGACAGGAAGAGACCCAGTACTTC	CASSRQEETQYF